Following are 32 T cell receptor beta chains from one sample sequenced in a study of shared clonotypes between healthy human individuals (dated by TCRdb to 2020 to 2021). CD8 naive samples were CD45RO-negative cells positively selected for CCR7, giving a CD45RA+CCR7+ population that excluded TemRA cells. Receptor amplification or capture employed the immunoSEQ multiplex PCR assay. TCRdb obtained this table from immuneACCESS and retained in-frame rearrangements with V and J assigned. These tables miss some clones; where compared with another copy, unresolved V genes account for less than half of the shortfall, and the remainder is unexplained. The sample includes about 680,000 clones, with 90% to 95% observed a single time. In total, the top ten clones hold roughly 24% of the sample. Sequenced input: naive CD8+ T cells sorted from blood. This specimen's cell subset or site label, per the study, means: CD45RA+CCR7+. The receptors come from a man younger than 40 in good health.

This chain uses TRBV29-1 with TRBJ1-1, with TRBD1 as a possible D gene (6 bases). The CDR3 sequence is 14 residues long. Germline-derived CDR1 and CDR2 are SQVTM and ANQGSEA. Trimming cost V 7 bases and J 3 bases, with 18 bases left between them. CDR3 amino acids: CSARGGPADTEAFF. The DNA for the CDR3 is TGCAGCGCTCGAGGGGGGCCCGCCGACACTGAAGCTTTCTTT.

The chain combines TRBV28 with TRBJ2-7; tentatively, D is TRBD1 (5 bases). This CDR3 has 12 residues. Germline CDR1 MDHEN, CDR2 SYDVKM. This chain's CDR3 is CASRKGLYEQYF. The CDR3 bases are TGTGCAAGTCGGAAGGGGCTTTACGAGCAGTACTTC.

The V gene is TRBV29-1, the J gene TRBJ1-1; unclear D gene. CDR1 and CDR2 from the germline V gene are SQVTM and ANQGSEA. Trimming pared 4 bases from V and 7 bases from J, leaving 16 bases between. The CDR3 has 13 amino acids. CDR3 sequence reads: CSVVPRRTDEAFF. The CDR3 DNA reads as TGCAGCGTTGTACCTCGGCGAACTGATGAAGCTTTCTTT.

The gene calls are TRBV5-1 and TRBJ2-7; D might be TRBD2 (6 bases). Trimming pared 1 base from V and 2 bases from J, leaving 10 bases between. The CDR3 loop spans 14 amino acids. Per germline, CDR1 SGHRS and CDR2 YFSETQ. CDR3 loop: CASSLFGSAYEQYF. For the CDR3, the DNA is TGCGCCAGCAGCTTGTTCGGGAGTGCCTACGAGCAGTACTTC.

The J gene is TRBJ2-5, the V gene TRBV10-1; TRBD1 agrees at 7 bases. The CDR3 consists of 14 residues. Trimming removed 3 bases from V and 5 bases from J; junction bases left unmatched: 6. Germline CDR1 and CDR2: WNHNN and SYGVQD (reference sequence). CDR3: CASSDDRVLETQYF. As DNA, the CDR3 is TGCGCCAGCAGTGATGACAGGGTTCTTGAGACCCAGTACTTC.

The CDR3 reads CATSRDQDTWDGYTF. In DNA form, the CDR3 reads TGTGCCACCAGCAGAGATCAGGACACGTGGGATGGCTACACCTTC. V gene TRBV15 combines with J gene TRBJ1-2; D possibly corresponds to TRBD1 (5 bases). With 0 bases removed from V and 6 bases from J, the gap between germline ends came to 14 bases. This CDR3 has 15 amino acids. Germline values: CDR1 LNHNV, CDR2 YYDKDF (reference sequence).

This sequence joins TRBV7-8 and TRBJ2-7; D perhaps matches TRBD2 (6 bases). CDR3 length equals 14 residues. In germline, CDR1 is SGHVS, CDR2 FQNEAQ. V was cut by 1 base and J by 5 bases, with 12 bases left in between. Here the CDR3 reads CASSLGGGINEQYF. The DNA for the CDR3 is TGTGCCAGCAGCTTAGGGGGCGGGATTAACGAGCAGTACTTC. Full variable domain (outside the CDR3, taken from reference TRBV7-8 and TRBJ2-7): GAGVSQSPRYKVAKRGQDVALRCDPISGHVSLFWYQQALGQGPEFLTYFQNEAQLDKSGLPSDRFFAERPEGSVSTLKIQRTQQEDSAVYLCASSLGGGINEQYFGPGTRLTVT.

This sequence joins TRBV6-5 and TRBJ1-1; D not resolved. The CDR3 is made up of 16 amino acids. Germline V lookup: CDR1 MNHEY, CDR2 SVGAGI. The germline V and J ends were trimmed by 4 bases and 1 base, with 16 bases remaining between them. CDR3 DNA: TGTGCCAGCAGTTTCTCCAAGGATTGGGGGAACACTGAAGCTTTCTTT. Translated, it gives CASSFSKDWGNTEAFF.

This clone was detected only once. CDR3 sequence: CASRARDRPNEQYF. The CDR3 DNA follows: TGTGCCAGCAGAGCTCGGGACCGCCCAAACGAGCAGTACTTC. The rearrangement uses TRBV28 and TRBJ2-7, with D perhaps assigned TRBD1 or TRBD2 (5 bases each). The germline V gene has CDR1 MDHEN and CDR2 SYDVKM. The V gene lost 6 bases and the J gene lost 5 bases, with 17 bases spanning the gap. The CDR3 loop spans 14 amino acids.

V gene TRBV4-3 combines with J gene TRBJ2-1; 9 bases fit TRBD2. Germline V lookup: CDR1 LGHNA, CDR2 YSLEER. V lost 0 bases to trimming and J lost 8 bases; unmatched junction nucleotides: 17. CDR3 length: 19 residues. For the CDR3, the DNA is TGCGCCAGCAGCCAAGATATCGGCGCTTGGCGCGGGAGGGGGGATGAGCAGTTCTTC. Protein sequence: CASSQDIGAWRGRGDEQFF.

In DNA, the CDR3 is TGTGCCAGCAGCTTAGATCAGGGTCCCCATGAGCAGTTCTTC. Protein: CASSLDQGPHEQFF. The chain joins TRBV7-9 to TRBJ2-1; D is possibly TRBD1 (5 bases). The CDR3 extends over 14 amino acids. Germline lookup yields CDR1 SEHNR and CDR2 FQNEAQ (reference sequence). The V gene lost 1 base and the J gene lost 8 bases, with 12 bases spanning the gap.

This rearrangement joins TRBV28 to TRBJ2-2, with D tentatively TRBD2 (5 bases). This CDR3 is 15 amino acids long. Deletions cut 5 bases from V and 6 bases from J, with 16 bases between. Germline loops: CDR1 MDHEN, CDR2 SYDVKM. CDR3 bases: TGTGCCAGCAGTCCCTCAGCGGCCGAGGCCGGGGAGCTGTTTTTT. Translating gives CASSPSAAEAGELFF.

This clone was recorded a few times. CDR3 DNA sequence: TGTGCCAGCACTGGGACTAACTACGAGCAGTACTTC. Amino acid sequence: CASTGTNYEQYF. J is TRBJ2-7 and V is TRBV28; TRBD2 agrees at 7 bases. Germline CDR1 MDHEN, CDR2 SYDVKM. This CDR3 is 12 amino acids long. V lost 7 bases and J lost 3; bases outside the gene matches: 3.

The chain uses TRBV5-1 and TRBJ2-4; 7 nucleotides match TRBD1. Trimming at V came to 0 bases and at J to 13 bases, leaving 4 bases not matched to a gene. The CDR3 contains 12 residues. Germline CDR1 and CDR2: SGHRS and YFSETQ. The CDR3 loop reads CASSLGDREQYF. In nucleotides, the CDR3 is TGCGCCAGCAGCTTGGGGGACAGAGAACAGTACTTC.

CDR3 protein: CARVPGGAFF. The CDR3 coding sequence is TGCGCCAGAGTTCCTGGGGGAGCTTTCTTT. The V call is TRBV23-1, the J call TRBJ1-1; weak D call: TRBD1 (5 bases). TRBV23-1 is an ORF; its function is uncertain. The V end was cut by 9 bases, the J end by 10 bases, with 12 bases between. The CDR3 is made up of 10 amino acids.

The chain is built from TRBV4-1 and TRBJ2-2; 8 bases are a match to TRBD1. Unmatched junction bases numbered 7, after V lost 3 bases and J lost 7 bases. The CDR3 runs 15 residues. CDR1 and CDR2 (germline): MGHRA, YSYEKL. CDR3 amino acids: CASSHYTGGGGELFF. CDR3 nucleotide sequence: TGCGCCAGCAGCCATTATACAGGGGGTGGCGGGGAGCTGTTTTTT.

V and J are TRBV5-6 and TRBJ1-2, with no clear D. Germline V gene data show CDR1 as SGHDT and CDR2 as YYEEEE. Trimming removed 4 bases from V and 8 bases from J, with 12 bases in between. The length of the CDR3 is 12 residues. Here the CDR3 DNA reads TGTGCCAGCAGCCTTCGACCGCTCGGCTACACCTTC. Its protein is CASSLRPLGYTF.

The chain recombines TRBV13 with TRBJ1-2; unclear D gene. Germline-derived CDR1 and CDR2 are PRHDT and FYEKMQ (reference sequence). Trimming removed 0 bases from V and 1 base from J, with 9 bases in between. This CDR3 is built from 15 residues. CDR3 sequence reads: CASSLGLGINYGYTF. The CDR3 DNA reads TGTGCCAGCAGCTTAGGCTTAGGGATTAACTATGGCTACACCTTC.

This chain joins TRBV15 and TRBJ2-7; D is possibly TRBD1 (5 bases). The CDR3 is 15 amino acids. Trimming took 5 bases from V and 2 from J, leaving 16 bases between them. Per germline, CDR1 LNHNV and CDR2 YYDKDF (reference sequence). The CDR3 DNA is TGTGCCACCAGCGGACGTCCCAGGGTCCCCTACGAGCAGTACTTC. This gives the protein CATSGRPRVPYEQYF.

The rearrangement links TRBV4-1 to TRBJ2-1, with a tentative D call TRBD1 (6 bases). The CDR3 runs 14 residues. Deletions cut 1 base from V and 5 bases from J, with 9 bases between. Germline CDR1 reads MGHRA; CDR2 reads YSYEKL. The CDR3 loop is CASSQVGADNEQFF. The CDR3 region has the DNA TGCGCCAGCAGCCAAGTGGGGGCAGACAATGAGCAGTTCTTC.

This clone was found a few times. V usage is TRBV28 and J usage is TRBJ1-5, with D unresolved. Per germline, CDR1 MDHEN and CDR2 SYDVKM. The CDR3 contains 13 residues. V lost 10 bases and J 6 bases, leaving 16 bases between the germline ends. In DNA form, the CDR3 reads TGTGCCACCTGTCCCGGTGGGGTTCAGCCCCAGCATTTT. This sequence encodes CATCPGGVQPQHF. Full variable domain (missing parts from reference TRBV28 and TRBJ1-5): DVKVTQSSRYLVKRTGEKVFLECVQDMDHENMFWYRQDPGLGLRLIYFSYDVKMKEKGDIPEGYSVSREKKERFSLILESASTNQTSMYLCATCPGGVQPQHFGDGTRLSIL.

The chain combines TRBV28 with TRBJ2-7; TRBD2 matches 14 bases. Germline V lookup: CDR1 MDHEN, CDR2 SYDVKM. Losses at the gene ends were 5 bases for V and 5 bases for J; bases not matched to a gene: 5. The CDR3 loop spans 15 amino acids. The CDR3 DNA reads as TGTGCCAGCAGTAGGGGACTAGCGGGAGCCCACGAGCAGTACTTC. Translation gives CASSRGLAGAHEQYF. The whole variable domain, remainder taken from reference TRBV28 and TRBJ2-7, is DVKVTQSSRYLVKRTGEKVFLECVQDMDHENMFWYRQDPGLGLRLIYFSYDVKMKEKGDIPEGYSVSREKKERFSLILESASTNQTSMYLCASSRGLAGAHEQYFGPGTRLTVT.

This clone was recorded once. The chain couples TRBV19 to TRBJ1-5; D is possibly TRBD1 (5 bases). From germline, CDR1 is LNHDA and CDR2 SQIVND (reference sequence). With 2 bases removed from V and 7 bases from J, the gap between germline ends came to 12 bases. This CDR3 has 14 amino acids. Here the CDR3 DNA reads TGTGCCAGTAGTATACCCCAGGGAAAGCAGCCCCAGCATTTT. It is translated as CASSIPQGKQPQHF. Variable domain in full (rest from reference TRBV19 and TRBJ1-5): DGGITQSPKYLFRKEGQNVTLSCEQNLNHDAMYWYRQDPGQGLRLIYYSQIVNDFQKGDIAEGYSVSREKKESFPLTVTSAQKNPTAFYLCASSIPQGKQPQHFGDGTRLSIL.

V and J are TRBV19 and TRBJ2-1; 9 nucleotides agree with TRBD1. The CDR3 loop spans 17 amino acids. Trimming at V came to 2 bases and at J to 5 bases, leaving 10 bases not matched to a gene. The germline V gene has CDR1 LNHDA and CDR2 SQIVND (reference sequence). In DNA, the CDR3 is TGTGCCAGTAGTATATGGGCGGACAGGGGATTCGACAATGAGCAGTTCTTC. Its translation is CASSIWADRGFDNEQFF.

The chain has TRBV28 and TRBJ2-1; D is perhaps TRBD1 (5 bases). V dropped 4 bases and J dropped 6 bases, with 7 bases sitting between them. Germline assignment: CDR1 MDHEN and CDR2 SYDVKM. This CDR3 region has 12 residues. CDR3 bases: TGTGCCAGCAGTTCCAGGGTCAATGAGCAGTTCTTC. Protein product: CASSSRVNEQFF.

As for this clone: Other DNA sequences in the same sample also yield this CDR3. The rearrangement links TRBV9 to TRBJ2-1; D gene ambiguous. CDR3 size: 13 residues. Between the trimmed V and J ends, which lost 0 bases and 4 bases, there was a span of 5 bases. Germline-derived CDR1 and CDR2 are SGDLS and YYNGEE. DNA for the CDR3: TGTGCCAGCAGCGTAGAACGATACAATGAGCAGTTCTTC. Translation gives CASSVERYNEQFF. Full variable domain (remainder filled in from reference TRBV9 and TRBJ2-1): DSGVTQTPKHLITATGQRVTLRCSPRSGDLSVYWYQQSLDQGLQFLIQYYNGEERAKGNILERFSAQQFPDLHSELNLSSLELGDSALYFCASSVERYNEQFFGPGTRLTVL.

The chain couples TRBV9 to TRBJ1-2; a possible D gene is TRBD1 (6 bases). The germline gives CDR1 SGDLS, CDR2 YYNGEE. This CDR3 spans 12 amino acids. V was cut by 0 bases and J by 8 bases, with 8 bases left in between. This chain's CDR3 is CASSVVGGGYTF. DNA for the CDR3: TGTGCCAGCAGCGTAGTCGGGGGCGGCTACACCTTC.

The CDR3 nucleotides are TGTGCCAGCAGCTCACTAGCGGGAGGTGAGGATACGCAGTATTTT. Protein: CASSSLAGGEDTQYF. This sequence joins TRBV7-3 and TRBJ2-3; 12 bases align to TRBD2. The CDR3 length is 15 residues. Germline CDR1 SGHTA, CDR2 FQGTGA. With V trimmed by 4 bases and J by 6 bases, 5 bases remained unmatched.

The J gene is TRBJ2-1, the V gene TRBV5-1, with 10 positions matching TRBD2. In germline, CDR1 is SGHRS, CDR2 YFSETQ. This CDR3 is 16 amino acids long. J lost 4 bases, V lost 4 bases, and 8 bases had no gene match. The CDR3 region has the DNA TGCGCCAGCAGCCCGGCCGGGACTAGCGCATACAATGAGCAGTTCTTC. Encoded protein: CASSPAGTSAYNEQFF.

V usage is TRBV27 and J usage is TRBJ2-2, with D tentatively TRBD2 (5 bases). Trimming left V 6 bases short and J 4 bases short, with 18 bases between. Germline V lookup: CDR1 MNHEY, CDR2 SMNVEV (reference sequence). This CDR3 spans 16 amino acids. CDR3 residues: CASSDAEEGSTGELFF. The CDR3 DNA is TGTGCCAGCAGCGATGCGGAAGAGGGAAGCACCGGGGAGCTGTTTTTT.

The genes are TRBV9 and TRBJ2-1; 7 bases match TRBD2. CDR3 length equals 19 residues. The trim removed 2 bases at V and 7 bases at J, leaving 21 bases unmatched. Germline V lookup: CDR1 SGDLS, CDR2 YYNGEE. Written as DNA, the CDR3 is TGTGCCAGCAGCGTGTACCCGTCGCCGGGACTATCAGAGGGGAATGAGCAGTTCTTC. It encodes CASSVYPSPGLSEGNEQFF.

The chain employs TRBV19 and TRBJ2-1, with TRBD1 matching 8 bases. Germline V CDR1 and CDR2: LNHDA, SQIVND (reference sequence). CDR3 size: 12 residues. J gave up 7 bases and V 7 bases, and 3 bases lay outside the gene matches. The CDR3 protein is CASNDRGNEQFF. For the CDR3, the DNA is TGTGCCAGTAACGACAGGGGTAATGAGCAGTTCTTC.